Sequencing of this T cell receptor beta chain was carried out in a study of tumor and adjacent non-tumor tissue in lung cancer (dated by TCRdb to the late 2010s). About the full investigation: Patients with adenocarcinoma (about 12), squamous cell carcinoma (2) and small cell lung cancer (1) were included in the cohort. In total, sequencing yielded fewer than 150 million productive TCRbeta reads, which works out to an average of about 4.2 million reads per sample. Among the roughly 15 patients, ages ranged from roughly 30 to 85 years, some ten were men and 5 were women, and disease was TNM stage I to III. Using bulk TCRbeta repertoires from around 15 lung cancer patients, the study set lung tumor tissue side by side with matched distant non-tumor lung tissue. TCRbeta CDR3 sequencing was performed on about 30 paired specimens, with one tumor sample and one normal lung sample collected per patient. General study outcomes and caveats: Significantly higher TCR diversity was found in younger patients, and higher tumor TCR diversity was associated with shorter overall and disease-free survival. Peripheral blood was not sequenced, so blood TCRbeta repertoires in these lung cancer patients were not examined. Tumor tissue showed significantly higher TCR diversity (inverse Simpson) than normal lung tissue, at roughly 390 vs 170 (P = 0.0075, Mann-Whitney U test). Neither the sequencing platform nor unique molecular identifiers are mentioned in the methods. Only 15 or so patients were included in the cohort, and the need for larger samples and more detailed clinical data was noted by the authors. A significantly larger cumulative share of the repertoire was made up by the top 100 clones in normal lung than in tumor tissue.

Library prep was done by multiplex PCR. The instrument was an Illumina HiSeq 2500. TCRbeta libraries were constructed through three rounds of nested PCR with primers (Table S4) according to protocols modified from ARM-PCR. Before sequencing, PCR products in the 200-500 bp range were cut out of the gel and cleaned up using the QIAquick gel extraction kit. Per the authors' processing: Trimmomatic was used to clean the reads, FLASH was used to merge the reads into complete CDR3 sequences, and MiTCR was used to assign the reads to V(D)J germline segments. VDJtools was used to compute clonal diversity as the inverse Simpson's index. A read counted as productive if the sequence was in-frame and lacked a premature stop codon. Using fastp trimming at Q25 and MiXCR clonotype assembly, TCRdb reanalyzed the public sequencing data and kept in-frame beta chains. Rows are unified per CDR3 protein, each entry keeping the most common DNA and genes. TCRdb, rather than the study authors, made the V and J calls. This sample gives roughly 75,000 distinct CDR3 sequences in total; around 70% of them show up just once. The leading ten clones occupy around a quarter of the sample.

Taken from cysteine to phenylalanine, the CDR3 has 13 residues. Only the CDR3 portion is preserved as DNA: 39 bases, with reading frame beginning at the first base. The germline V gene (reference sequence) specifies DFQATT as CDR1 and SNEGSKA as CDR2. Concerning this clonotype: This receptor's antigen is unknown. Base-call qualities are not available, and no considerably larger clone is one nucleotide away.

RNA was extracted from bulk unsorted tissue and checked for quality with a NanoDrop ND-1000 and an Agilent 2100. Normal lung samples were distant non-tumor tissue taken more than 3 cm from the tumor edge. The donors were newly diagnosed lung cancer patients admitted for thoracic surgery in China from August to November 2014 who had not received prior chemotherapy. Patients who had received previous radiotherapy or chemotherapy, or who had another concurrent cancer, were excluded from the study. Surgical tissue pieces of roughly 1-2 cm3 were preserved in RNAlater solution and were kept at -80 degrees C until use.

The TCR originated in a woman aged 45-60 years with non-small cell lung cancer. Sequencing was performed on distant non-tumor lung tissue. Recombination connected TRBV20-1 to TRBJ1-5; TRBD1 is a possible D gene, resting on 5 matching bases. Here is the DNA: TGCGGTGTTAGAGGGGATGGCAATCAGCCCCAGCATTTT. Protein translation: CGVRGDGNQPQHF.